This passage covers 29 T cell receptor beta chains from one sample sequenced in a study of T cell therapy after organ transplantation. Generated by immunoSEQ multiplex PCR, the TCRdb table keeps only in-frame clones and is missing some. This sample carries tens of thousands of clones, over 80% of them seen once, and the ten largest clones take approximately 33%. Documented time point: 20-29 weeks after completion of therapy. The antigens for these receptors are not known. Material: CD8+ T cells from blood, obtained after autologous CMV-specific T cell therapy. These receptors came from a human patient who had received a solid organ transplant and had CMV disease. Some T cells may trace back to the graft donor.

This chain links TRBV27 with TRBJ2-7, with D perhaps matching TRBD1 or TRBD2 (5 bases each). The CDR3 sequence is 15 residues long. Germline CDR1 is MNHEY and CDR2 is SMNVEV (reference sequence). The ends were cut back, 5 bases at V and 6 bases at J, with 20 bases in the middle. The CDR3 is CASSPLPGTPSEQYF. The CDR3 DNA reads TGTGCCAGCAGTCCCTTACCCGGGACGCCGTCCGAGCAGTACTTC.

This clone was counted once. The chain carries TRBV19 and TRBJ1-2; 9 nucleotides line up with TRBD1. Trimming took 5 bases from V and 6 from J; bases not matched to a gene: 10. Germline CDR1 LNHDA, CDR2 SQIVND (reference sequence). This CDR3 region has 15 residues. As DNA, the CDR3 is TGTGCCAGTAGTTACTCCGGGACAGGGCAGGATGGCTACACCTTC. It codes for CASSYSGTGQDGYTF.

CDR3: CASSSRWEAFF. The CDR3 nucleotides are TGTGCCAGCAGCTCCCGGTGGGAAGCTTTCTTT. This chain links TRBV7-8 with TRBJ1-1; D call uncertain. V was shortened by 4 bases and J by 8 bases, with 8 bases between the two germline ends. Germline CDR1 and CDR2: SGHVS and FQNEAQ. The CDR3 has 11 amino acids.

The chain carries TRBV25-1 and TRBJ1-5; possibly TRBD1 for D (6 bases). V shed 8 bases and J shed 5 bases, with 16 bases lying between them. From germline, CDR1 is MGHDK and CDR2 SYGVNS. The CDR3 has 14 amino acids. The CDR3 nucleotides read TGTGCCAGCCGATCGGGGGCTAAGGATCAGCCCCAGCATTTT. Its protein is CASRSGAKDQPQHF.

This clone has only a few counts. In nucleotides, the CDR3 is TGTGCCAGCAGTTACGCCGTCTCCTACGAGCAGTACTTC. This sequence encodes CASSYAVSYEQYF. The V gene is TRBV6-5, the J gene TRBJ2-7; D not resolved. Germline CDR1 is MNHEY and CDR2 is SVGAGI. The V end was cut by 2 bases, the J end by 0 bases, with 5 bases between. The CDR3 is 13 residues long.

The chain employs TRBV27 and TRBJ2-5; D could derive from TRBD1 or TRBD2 (6 bases each). The CDR3 spans 12 residues. V shed 5 bases and J shed 5 bases, with 9 bases lying between them. The germline V gene has CDR1 MNHEY and CDR2 SMNVEV (reference sequence). DNA of the CDR3: TGTGCCAGCAGTGGGGGGCCGGAGACCCAGTACTTC. Translated, it gives CASSGGPETQYF.

The chain joins TRBV27 to TRBJ1-2; 8 bases match TRBD1. V dropped 4 bases and J dropped 4; count of bases not matched to a gene: 5. Germline values: CDR1 MNHEY, CDR2 SMNVEV (reference sequence). The length of the CDR3 is 14 residues. Written as DNA, the CDR3 is TGTGCCAGCAGTTACGGACAGGGAGGCTATGGCTACACCTTC. This sequence encodes CASSYGQGGYGYTF.

The chain couples TRBV19 to TRBJ1-1; D uncertain. This CDR3 contains 11 residues. Trimming left V 7 bases short and J 5 bases short, with 8 bases between. Germline CDR1 reads LNHDA; CDR2 reads SQIVND (reference sequence). CDR3: CASMGLTEAFF. The CDR3 DNA reads TGTGCCAGTATGGGGTTGACTGAAGCTTTCTTT.

The chain recombines TRBV6-5 with TRBJ1-6; D remains unclear. With 4 bases removed from V and 9 bases from J, the gap between germline ends came to 13 bases. This CDR3 has 14 residues. Germline V gives CDR1 MNHEY, CDR2 SVGAGI. CDR3 DNA: TGTGCCAGCAGTTCAGGAATCCCGGGTTCACCCCTCCACTTT. As protein: CASSSGIPGSPLHF.

J is TRBJ2-2 and V is TRBV6-5, with D possibly being TRBD1 or TRBD2 (5 bases each). The CDR3 spans 12 residues. Germline lookup yields CDR1 MNHEY and CDR2 SVGAGI. The V end was cut by 8 bases, the J end by 4 bases, with 8 bases between. The CDR3 nucleotides are TGTGCCAGCCCGGGGCCCACCGGGGAGCTGTTTTTT. Translating gives CASPGPTGELFF.

The genes are TRBV27 and TRBJ1-5; 7 bases align to TRBD1. CDR1 MNHEY and CDR2 SMNVEV come from the germline V gene (reference sequence). Trimming removed 4 bases from V and 4 bases from J; junction bases left unmatched: 10. The CDR3 runs 16 residues. CDR3 sequence reads: CASSWGQPRWNQPQHF. In DNA form, the CDR3 reads TGTGCCAGCAGTTGGGGACAGCCGAGATGGAATCAGCCCCAGCATTTT.

The genes are TRBV7-8 and TRBJ2-7, with D perhaps matching TRBD2 (5 bases). Germline lookup yields CDR1 SGHVS and CDR2 FQNEAQ. The CDR3 totals 13 residues. With 5 bases removed from V and 3 bases from J, the gap between germline ends came to 11 bases. The CDR3 DNA follows: TGTGCCAGCAGCACACGGACTCTCTACGAGCAGTACTTC. This gives the protein CASSTRTLYEQYF. Based on the CDR3 plus reference TRBV7-8 and TRBJ2-7, the full variable domain is GAGVSQSPRYKVAKRGQDVALRCDPISGHVSLFWYQQALGQGPEFLTYFQNEAQLDKSGLPSDRFFAERPEGSVSTLKIQRTQQEDSAVYLCASSTRTLYEQYFGPGTRLTVT.

The chain uses TRBV13 and TRBJ2-5, with D uncertain. The V end was cut by 3 bases, the J end by 1 base, with 6 bases between. Germline V gene sequence: CDR1 PRHDT, CDR2 FYEKMQ (reference sequence). There are 13 residues in the CDR3. CDR3 amino acids: CASSFVSQETQYF. The DNA for the CDR3 is TGTGCCAGCAGCTTTGTCAGCCAAGAGACCCAGTACTTC.

This clone is large by share. V usage is TRBV28 and J usage is TRBJ1-5; the D gene is possibly TRBD1 (5 bases). V lost 8 bases and J lost 6, with 14 bases in between. Germline V gene lookup returns CDR1 MDHEN and CDR2 SYDVKM. This CDR3 contains 13 residues. CDR3 sequence: CASWGGSGQPQHF. The CDR3, as DNA: TGTGCCAGCTGGGGGGGGTCGGGTCAGCCCCAGCATTTT. Combining the CDR3 with reference TRBV28 and TRBJ1-5 gives the whole variable domain DVKVTQSSRYLVKRTGEKVFLECVQDMDHENMFWYRQDPGLGLRLIYFSYDVKMKEKGDIPEGYSVSREKKERFSLILESASTNQTSMYLCASWGGSGQPQHFGDGTRLSIL.

V gene TRBV16 combines with J gene TRBJ1-1, with 10 bases identical to TRBD1. This CDR3 contains 15 residues. Looked up from germline, CDR1 is KGHSY and CDR2 is FQNENV. Trimming cost V 0 bases and J 5 bases; bases outside gene matches: 3. For the CDR3, the DNA is TGTGCCAGCAGCCAATCGGGACAGGGGTGGACTGAAGCTTTCTTT. Translation gives CASSQSGQGWTEAFF.

This chain links TRBV4-1 with TRBJ2-7; 8 nucleotides line up with TRBD1. Trimming removed 6 bases from V and 3 bases from J; junction bases left unmatched: 7. There are 14 residues in the CDR3. CDR1 is MGHRA and CDR2 is YSYEKL in the germline V gene. Here the CDR3 reads CASSIGTGLYEQYF. The CDR3, as DNA: TGCGCCAGCAGTATAGGGACAGGACTCTACGAGCAGTACTTC.

This sequence joins TRBV9 and TRBJ1-2, with D possibly matching TRBD1 (5 bases). The CDR3 consists of 14 residues. The V end lost 1 base, the J end lost 3 bases, and 10 bases lay between the germline ends. Germline V gene lookup returns CDR1 SGDLS and CDR2 YYNGEE. The CDR3 coding sequence is TGTGCCAGCAGCGTATTGGGAGGGGACTATGGCTACACCTTC. This sequence encodes CASSVLGGDYGYTF.

A single count supports this clone. V is TRBV5-6 and J is TRBJ2-1; D unclear. The germline V gene has CDR1 SGHDT and CDR2 YYEEEE. The CDR3 has 13 amino acids. The V and J ends lost 0 bases and 8 bases respectively, with 9 bases between them. CDR3 in DNA: TGTGCCAGCAGCTTGGGGATCTCGGATGAGCAGTTCTTC. Translation: CASSLGISDEQFF.

The sample holds a few counts of this clone. The V call is TRBV6-5, the J call TRBJ2-7; TRBD2 matches 7 bases. J was trimmed by 1 base and V by 0 bases; bases with no gene match: 6. The CDR3 is 16 residues long. Germline CDR1 MNHEY, CDR2 SVGAGI. CDR3 nucleotides: TGTGCCAGCAGTTACTCGTTGTCGGGACTATCCTACGAGCAGTACTTC. It codes for CASSYSLSGLSYEQYF.

The rearrangement uses TRBV7-9 and TRBJ1-4; tentative D call: TRBD1 (5 bases). This CDR3 spans 12 amino acids. V was clipped by 4 bases and J by 8 bases, with 8 bases between them. Germline V CDR1 and CDR2: SEHNR, FQNEAQ (reference sequence). The CDR3 DNA reads as TGTGCCAGCAGCTCAGAGGGGGAAAAACTGTTTTTT. The encoded protein is CASSSEGEKLFF.

The chain is built from TRBV28 and TRBJ2-7, with D possibly TRBD1 on 6 matching bases. Trimming took off 5 bases at V and 6 bases at J, with 11 bases between the two ends. The CDR3 contains 12 residues. Germline V gene lookup returns CDR1 MDHEN and CDR2 SYDVKM. DNA of the CDR3: TGTGCCAGCAGTGCAGGGGTCGGCGAGCAGTACTTC. It codes for CASSAGVGEQYF. Filled out from reference TRBV28 and TRBJ2-7, the complete variable domain reads DVKVTQSSRYLVKRTGEKVFLECVQDMDHENMFWYRQDPGLGLRLIYFSYDVKMKEKGDIPEGYSVSREKKERFSLILESASTNQTSMYLCASSAGVGEQYFGPGTRLTVT.

The V gene is TRBV12-5, the J gene TRBJ1-1, with D possibly matching TRBD1 (5 bases). CDR1 LGHNT and CDR2 FRNRAP come from the germline V gene. The CDR3 totals 12 residues. V was cut by 6 bases and J by 4 bases, with 9 bases left in between. CDR3 coding DNA: TGTGCTAGTGGACTTGACAGCACTGAAGCTTTCTTT. It yields the protein CASGLDSTEAFF. Full variable domain (outside the CDR3, taken from reference TRBV12-5 and TRBJ1-1): DARVTQTPRHKVTEMGQEVTMRCQPILGHNTVFWYRQTMMQGLELLAYFRNRAPLDDSGMPKDRFSAEMPDATLATLKIQPSEPRDSAVYFCASGLDSTEAFFGQGTRLTVV.

Remarks on this clone: This could be a read error, since a much larger clone is one nucleotide away. V and J are TRBV6-5 and TRBJ2-7, with TRBD1 matching over 10 bases. The J segment lost 3 bases and the V segment lost 6 bases, leaving 5 bases of the junction unmatched. The CDR3 extends over 14 amino acids. Per germline, CDR1 MNHEY and CDR2 SVGAGI. The CDR3 region is CASSLGQGIYEQYF. The CDR3 bases are TGTGCCAGCAGCCTGGGACAGGGGATCTACGAGCAGTACTTC.

This clone is medium-sized. Other nucleotide sequences from this sample produce the same CDR3. This chain uses TRBV6-5 with TRBJ2-7, with D possibly matching TRBD1 (7 bases). V was shortened by 3 bases and J by 3 bases, with 12 bases between the two germline ends. The CDR3 has 14 residues. CDR1 and CDR2 (germline): MNHEY, SVGAGI. This CDR3 is CASSYGGGGYEQYF. The CDR3 nucleotides read TGTGCCAGCAGTTATGGAGGGGGCGGCTACGAGCAGTACTTC.

The chain employs TRBV7-8 and TRBJ2-7, with unresolved D. The CDR3 runs to 12 residues. V gave up 1 base and J gave up 1 base, with 2 bases separating them. Germline assignment: CDR1 SGHVS and CDR2 FQNEAQ. The CDR3 spells CASSLVSYEQYF. As DNA, the CDR3 is TGTGCCAGCAGCTTAGTTTCCTACGAGCAGTACTTC.

The rearrangement links TRBV19 to TRBJ2-7; the match to TRBD1 covers 10 bases. The germline CDR1 and CDR2 sequences are LNHDA and SQIVND (reference sequence). This CDR3 is built from 15 residues. With 9 bases clipped from V and 3 bases from J, the junction kept 11 bases outside the gene matches. The CDR3 sequence is CASSLGQGLYYEQYF. The CDR3 nucleotides read TGTGCCAGCAGTCTGGGACAGGGGTTGTACTACGAGCAGTACTTC.

This chain connects TRBV29-1 to TRBJ2-4; 9 nucleotides match TRBD1. After removal of 6 bases from V and 8 bases from J, the junction contained 8 bases not matched to a gene. In germline, CDR1 is SQVTM, CDR2 ANQGSEA. CDR3 size: 13 residues. Written as DNA, the CDR3 is TGCAGCGTGACCCCGGGACAGGGTCACATTCAGTACTTC. This codes for CSVTPGQGHIQYF.

This chain links TRBV15 with TRBJ2-2; D unclear. The germline gives CDR1 LNHNV, CDR2 YYDKDF (reference sequence). The V gene lost 1 base and the J gene lost 0 bases, with 9 bases spanning the gap. The length of the CDR3 is 16 residues. Here the CDR3 reads CATSRGRGANTGELFF. In nucleotides, the CDR3 is TGTGCCACCAGCAGAGGAAGAGGCGCGAACACCGGGGAGCTGTTTTTT.

The J gene is TRBJ2-7, the V gene TRBV27; D call uncertain. CDR1 is MNHEY and CDR2 is SMNVEV in the germline V gene (reference sequence). V was cut by 4 bases and J by 3 bases, with 13 bases left in between. The CDR3 is 14 amino acids. In DNA, the CDR3 is TGTGCCAGCAGTTCCGACCCTCTTAACTACGAGCAGTACTTC. It is translated as CASSSDPLNYEQYF.